This entry describes one T cell receptor (beta chain). The target of this receptor is not known. No qualities accompany the bases; no much larger clone lies one base away. This record comes from a study of beta chain features in type 1 diabetes listed by TCRdb under 2018. Notes on the research overall: No differences in mean age, gender distribution, total cell number or subset yield were found between patients and healthy donors. Whereas all 28 donors provided naive and central memory subsets, regulatory and stem cell-like memory subsets were isolated from just 8 patients and roughly 8 healthy donors. In the study, recently diagnosed type 1 diabetes patients and matched healthy donors were compared on the TCRB repertoires of their sorted circulating CD4+ T cell subsets. A total of under 140,000,000 sorted cells were examined across all samples, and the number of cells per subset was strongly correlated with RNA yield.

Each donor gave one peripheral blood draw, roughly 120 mL on average, collected into heparinised tubes. A BD FACSAria II was used to sort naive, central memory, regulatory and stem cell-like memory CD4+ T cells with a panel that included CD45RO, CCR7, CD25, CD127, CD95 and CD27. A purity above 98% was achieved for all sorted populations. PBMCs were isolated immediately by Lymphoprep density gradient centrifugation and stained directly without culture. So that batch effects would be minimized, each experiment stained and sorted samples in pairs, pairing one healthy donor with one patient. In the germline V gene (reference sequence), CDR1 corresponds to LNHDA and CDR2 to SQIVND. V trim: 3 bases; J trim: 2 bases; unmatched bases: 12. The CDR3 runs 17 residues from the cysteine to the phenylalanine. Only the CDR3 DNA is retained, 51 bases long and in frame from the first base. The study at large found these results: Sequencing cDNA rather than genomic DNA could over-represent highly expressing activated cells, although activation and CD3 levels did not differ between groups. Shorter templates might have been favored by PCR, but patient and control samples were amplified and corrected together, so both groups would have been affected equally by any skew. Patients with type 1 diabetes made fewer insertions and deleted more nucleotides at VDJ recombination sites, implying thymic rearrangement abnormalities. A moderate but significant shortening of TCRB CDR3 length was observed in type 1 diabetes patients in all four CD4+ subsets. Naive, central memory and regulatory TCRB repertoires appeared more similar among patients than among healthy donors. Because small numbers of individuals were included in the HLA sub-analyses, any influence of HLA type on TCRB rearrangement was left unresolved.

All of the isolated RNA was reverse transcribed with the High Capacity cDNA Reverse Transcription Kit, so expressed TCRB transcripts were sequenced. Deep immunoSEQ sequencing was applied to naive, central memory and regulatory T cell samples, giving an average of roughly 3.5 million total reads per sample. Sorted cells were lysed in RLT buffer and RNA was extracted with DNase-treated RNeasy Micro or Mini kits, depending on cell number. Each cell subset was processed on its own to prevent cross-contamination, while patient and healthy donor samples were processed together. The immunoSEQ multiplex PCR was used to amplify TCRB sequences from cDNA, yielding 87-bp fragments that span the CDR3 region. Sequencing of the amplicons was done on the Illumina HiSeq platform. In the original analysis: Synthetic template baselines were used to correct PCR bias computationally, reads within Hamming distance 2 were collapsed together, and singletons that could not be merged were discarded. Reads were aligned against IMGT to assign V, D and J genes, CDR3 length and insertions or deletions at six rearrangement sites. Within each subset, clonotype counts were normalized to sorted cell number, and only after that were true diversity and Gini coefficients computed with the tcR R package. The overlap coefficient, calculated on TCRB nucleotide sequences, was used to quantify repertoire sharing. Out-of-frame TCRB sequences from naive cells were analyzed to stand in for the pre-selection repertoire. Here the immuneACCESS table is served through TCRdb, limited to in-frame sequences with V and J called. Missing clones are a known gap in these copies; in checked studies unresolved V genes cover under half, and the rest lacks a known reason. The V and J calls and clone size come from that table; D and trimming were worked out from the DNA. For this sample the table gives about 360,000 clones, of which roughly an eighth were detected only once. Approximately 0.01% of the sample rests with the top ten.

The clonotype was recovered from a woman between 18 and 29 years old with type 1 diabetes. What was sequenced was naive CD4+ T cells from blood. The cell subset or site label on this specimen signifies: true naive CD4+ T cells. The sequence is built from TRBV19 and TRBJ2-7; 8 nucleotides in the junction match TRBD2. The CDR3 here reads CASSMPPASGRTYEQYF. The nucleotide sequence reads as follows: TGTGCCAGTAGTATGCCCCCAGCTAGCGGGCGAACCTACGAGCAGTACTTC.